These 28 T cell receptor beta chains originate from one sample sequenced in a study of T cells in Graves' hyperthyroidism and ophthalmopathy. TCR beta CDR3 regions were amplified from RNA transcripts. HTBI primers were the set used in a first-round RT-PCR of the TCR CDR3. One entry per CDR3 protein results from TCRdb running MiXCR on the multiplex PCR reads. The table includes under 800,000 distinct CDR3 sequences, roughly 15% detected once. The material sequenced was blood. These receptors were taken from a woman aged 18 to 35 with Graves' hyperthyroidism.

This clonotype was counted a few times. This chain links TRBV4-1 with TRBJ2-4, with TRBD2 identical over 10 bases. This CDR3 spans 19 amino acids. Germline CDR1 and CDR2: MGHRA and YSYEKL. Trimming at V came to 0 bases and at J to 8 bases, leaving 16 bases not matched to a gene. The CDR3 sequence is CASSQDLSGLAVPNDIQYF. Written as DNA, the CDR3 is TGCGCCAGCAGCCAAGATTTATCAGGACTAGCGGTCCCCAACGACATTCAGTACTTC.

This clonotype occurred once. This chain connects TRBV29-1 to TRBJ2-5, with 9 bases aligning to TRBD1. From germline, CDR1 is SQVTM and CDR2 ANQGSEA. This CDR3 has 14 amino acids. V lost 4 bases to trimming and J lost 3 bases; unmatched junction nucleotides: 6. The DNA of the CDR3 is TGCAGCGTTGCCTTCCGGGACAGGGAAGAGACCCAGTACTTC. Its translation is CSVAFRDREETQYF.

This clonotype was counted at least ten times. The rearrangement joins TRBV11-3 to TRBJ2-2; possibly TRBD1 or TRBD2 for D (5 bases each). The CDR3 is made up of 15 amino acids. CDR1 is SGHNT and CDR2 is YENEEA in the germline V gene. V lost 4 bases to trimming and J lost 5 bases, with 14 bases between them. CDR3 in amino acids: CASSSERGWTGELFF. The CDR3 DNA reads TGTGCCAGCAGCTCCGAACGGGGCTGGACCGGGGAGCTGTTTTTT.

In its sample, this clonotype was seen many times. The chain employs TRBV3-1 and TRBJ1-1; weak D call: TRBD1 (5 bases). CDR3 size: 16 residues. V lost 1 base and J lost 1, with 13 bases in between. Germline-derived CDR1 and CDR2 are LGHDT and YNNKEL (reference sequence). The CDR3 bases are TGTGCCAGCAGCCAAGGGTGGGGCGTTGCGAACACTGAAGCTTTCTTT. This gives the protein CASSQGWGVANTEAFF.

Written as DNA, the CDR3 is TGCAGCCCTGAAGATACGCAGTATTTT. This sequence encodes CSPEDTQYF. The rearrangement joins TRBV29-1 to TRBJ2-3; D not resolved. Per the germline V gene, CDR1 is SQVTM and CDR2 is ANQGSEA. There are 9 residues in the CDR3. V gave up 8 bases and J gave up 5 bases, with 5 bases separating them.

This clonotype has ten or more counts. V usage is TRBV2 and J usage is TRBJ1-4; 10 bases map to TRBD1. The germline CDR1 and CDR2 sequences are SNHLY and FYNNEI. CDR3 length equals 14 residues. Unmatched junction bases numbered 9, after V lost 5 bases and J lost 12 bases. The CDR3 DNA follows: TGTGCCAGCAGTTACCTGGGACAGGGGTTGGAACTGTTTTTT. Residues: CASSYLGQGLELFF.

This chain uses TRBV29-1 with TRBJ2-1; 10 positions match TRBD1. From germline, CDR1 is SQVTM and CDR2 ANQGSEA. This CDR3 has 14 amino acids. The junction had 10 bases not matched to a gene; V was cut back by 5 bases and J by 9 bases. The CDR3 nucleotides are TGCAGCGTTATAGCCGGGACAGGGGAAAGTGAGCAGTTCTTC. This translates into CSVIAGTGESEQFF.

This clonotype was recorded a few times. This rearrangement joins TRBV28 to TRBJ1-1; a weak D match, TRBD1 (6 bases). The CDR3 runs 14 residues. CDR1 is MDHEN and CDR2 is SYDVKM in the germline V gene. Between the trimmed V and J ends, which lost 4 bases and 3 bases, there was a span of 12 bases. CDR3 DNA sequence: TGTGCCAGCAGTTCGAGGGGGGGATACACTGAAGCTTTCTTT. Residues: CASSSRGGYTEAFF.

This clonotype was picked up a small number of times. The CDR3 loop reads CASSYSLSFSYEQYF. The CDR3 DNA reads as TGTGCCAGCAGTTACTCGCTTTCATTCTCCTACGAGCAGTACTTC. V is TRBV6-6 and J is TRBJ2-7; D is ambiguous. V lost 0 bases, J lost 0 bases, and 9 bases lay in between. Per the germline V gene, CDR1 is MNHNY and CDR2 is SVGAGI (reference sequence). The length of the CDR3 is 15 residues.

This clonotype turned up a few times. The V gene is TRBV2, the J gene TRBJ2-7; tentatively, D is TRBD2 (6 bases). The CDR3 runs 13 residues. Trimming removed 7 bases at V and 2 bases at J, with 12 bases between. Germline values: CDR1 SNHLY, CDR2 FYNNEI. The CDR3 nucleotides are TGTGCCAGCACCGGGACTCGGACCTACGAGCAGTACTTC. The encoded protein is CASTGTRTYEQYF.

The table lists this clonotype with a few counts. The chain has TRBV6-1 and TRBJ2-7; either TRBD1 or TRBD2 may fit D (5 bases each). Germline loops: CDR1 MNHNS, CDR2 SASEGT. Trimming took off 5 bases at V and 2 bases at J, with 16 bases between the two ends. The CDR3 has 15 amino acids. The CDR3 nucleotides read TGTGCCAGCAGTTCCCCCGGGGCTCCTCCCTACGAGCAGTACTTC. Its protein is CASSSPGAPPYEQYF.

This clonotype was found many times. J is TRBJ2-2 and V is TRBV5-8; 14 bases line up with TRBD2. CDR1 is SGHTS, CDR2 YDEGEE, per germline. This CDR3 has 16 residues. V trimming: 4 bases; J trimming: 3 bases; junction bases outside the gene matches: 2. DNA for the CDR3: TGTGCCAGCAGCCTGGGACTAGCGGGAGACACCGGGGAGCTGTTTTTT. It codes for CASSLGLAGDTGELFF.

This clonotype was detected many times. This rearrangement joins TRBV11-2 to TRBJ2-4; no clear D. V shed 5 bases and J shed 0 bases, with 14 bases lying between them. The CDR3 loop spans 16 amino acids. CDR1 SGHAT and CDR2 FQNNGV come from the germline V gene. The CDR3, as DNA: TGTGCCAGCAGCCCGGCGACTCGGCTAGCCAAAAACATTCAGTACTTC. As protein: CASSPATRLAKNIQYF. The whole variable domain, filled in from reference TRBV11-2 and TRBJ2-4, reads EAGVAQSPRYKIIEKRQSVAFWCNPISGHATLYWYQQILGQGPKLLIQFQNNGVVDDSQLPKDRFSAERLKGVDSTLKIQPAKLEDSAVYLCASSPATRLAKNIQYFGAGTRLSVL.

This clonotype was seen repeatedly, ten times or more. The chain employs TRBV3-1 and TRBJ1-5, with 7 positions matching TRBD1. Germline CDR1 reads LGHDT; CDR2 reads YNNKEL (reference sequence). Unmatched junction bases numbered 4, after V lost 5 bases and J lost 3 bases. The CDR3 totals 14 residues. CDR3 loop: CASSSTGTNQPQHF. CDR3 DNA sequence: TGTGCCAGCAGCTCGACAGGGACCAATCAGCCCCAGCATTTT.

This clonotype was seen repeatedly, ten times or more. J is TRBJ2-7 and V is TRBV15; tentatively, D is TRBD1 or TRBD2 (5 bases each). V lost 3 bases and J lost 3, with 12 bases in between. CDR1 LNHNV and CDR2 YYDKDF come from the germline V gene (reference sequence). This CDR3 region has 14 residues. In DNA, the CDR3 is TGTGCCACCAGCAGGAGGGGTGCCCTCTACGAGCAGTACTTC. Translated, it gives CATSRRGALYEQYF.

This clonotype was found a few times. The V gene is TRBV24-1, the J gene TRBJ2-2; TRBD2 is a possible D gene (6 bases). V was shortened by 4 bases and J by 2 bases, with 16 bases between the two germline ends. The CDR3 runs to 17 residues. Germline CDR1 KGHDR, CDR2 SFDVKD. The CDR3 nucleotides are TGTGCCACCAGTGAAAAGGAGGGTTATTTTAACACCGGGGAGCTGTTTTTT. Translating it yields CATSEKEGYFNTGELFF.

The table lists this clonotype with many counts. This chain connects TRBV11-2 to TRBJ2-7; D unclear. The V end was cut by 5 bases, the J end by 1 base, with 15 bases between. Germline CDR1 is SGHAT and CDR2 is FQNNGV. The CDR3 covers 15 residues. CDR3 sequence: CASSTLGSKSYEQYF. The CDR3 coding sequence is TGTGCCAGCAGCACCCTGGGATCAAAGTCCTACGAGCAGTACTTC.

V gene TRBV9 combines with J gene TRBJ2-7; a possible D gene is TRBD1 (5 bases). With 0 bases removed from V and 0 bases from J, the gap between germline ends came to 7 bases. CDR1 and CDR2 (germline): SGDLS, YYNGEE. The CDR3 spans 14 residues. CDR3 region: CASSVVDSSYEQYF. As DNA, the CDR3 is TGTGCCAGCAGCGTAGTCGACAGCTCCTACGAGCAGTACTTC.

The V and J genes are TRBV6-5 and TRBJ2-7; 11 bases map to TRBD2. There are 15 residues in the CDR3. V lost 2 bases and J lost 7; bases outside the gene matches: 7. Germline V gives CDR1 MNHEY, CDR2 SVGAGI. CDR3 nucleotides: TGTGCCAGCAGTTACGTACTAGCGGGAGTCAAAGAGCAGTACTTC. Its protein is CASSYVLAGVKEQYF.

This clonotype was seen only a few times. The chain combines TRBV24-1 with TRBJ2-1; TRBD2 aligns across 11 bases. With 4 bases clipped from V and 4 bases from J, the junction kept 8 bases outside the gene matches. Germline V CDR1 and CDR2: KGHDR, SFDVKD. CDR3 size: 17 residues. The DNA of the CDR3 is TGTGCCACCAGTGACCCTGGAGTAGCGGGAGGGTACAATGAGCAGTTCTTC. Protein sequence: CATSDPGVAGGYNEQFF.

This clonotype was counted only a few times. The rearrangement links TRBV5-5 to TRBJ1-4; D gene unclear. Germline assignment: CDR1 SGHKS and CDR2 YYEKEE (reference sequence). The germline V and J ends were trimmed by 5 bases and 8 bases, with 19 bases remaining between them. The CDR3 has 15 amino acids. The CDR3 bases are TGTGCCAGCAGACTCCGGGAACCGGGAGGCGAAAAACTGTTTTTT. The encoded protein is CASRLREPGGEKLFF.

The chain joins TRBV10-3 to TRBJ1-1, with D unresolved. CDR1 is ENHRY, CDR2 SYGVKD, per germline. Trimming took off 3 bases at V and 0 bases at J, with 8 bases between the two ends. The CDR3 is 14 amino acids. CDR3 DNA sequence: TGTGCCATCAGTGACAGGAACATGAACACTGAAGCTTTCTTT. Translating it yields CAISDRNMNTEAFF.

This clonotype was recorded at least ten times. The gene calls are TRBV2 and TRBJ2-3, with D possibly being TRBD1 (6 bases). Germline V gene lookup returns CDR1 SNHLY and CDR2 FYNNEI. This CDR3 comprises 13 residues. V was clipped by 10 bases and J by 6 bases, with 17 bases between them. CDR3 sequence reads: CATSPGHRDTQYF. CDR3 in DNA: TGTGCCACCTCGCCGGGACATAGGGATACGCAGTATTTT. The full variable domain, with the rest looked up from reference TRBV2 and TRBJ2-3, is EPEVTQTPSHQVTQMGQEVILRCVPISNHLYFYWYRQILGQKVEFLVSFYNNEISEKSEIFDDQFSVERPDGSNFTLKIRSTKLEDSAMYFCATSPGHRDTQYFGPGTRLTVL.

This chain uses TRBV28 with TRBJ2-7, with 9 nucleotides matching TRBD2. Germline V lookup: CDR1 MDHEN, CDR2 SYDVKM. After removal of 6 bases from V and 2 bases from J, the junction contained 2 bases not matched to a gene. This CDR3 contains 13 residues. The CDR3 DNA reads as TGTGCCAGCAGAGTAGCGGGAGCCTACGAGCAGTACTTC. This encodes CASRVAGAYEQYF.

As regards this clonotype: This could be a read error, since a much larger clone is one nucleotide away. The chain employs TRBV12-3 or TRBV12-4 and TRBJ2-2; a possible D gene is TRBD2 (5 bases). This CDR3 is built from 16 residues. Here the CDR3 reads CAGSGTYTAGTGELFF. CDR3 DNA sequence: TGTGCCGGCAGTGGCACCTACACCGCGGGTACCGGGGAGCTGTTTTTT.

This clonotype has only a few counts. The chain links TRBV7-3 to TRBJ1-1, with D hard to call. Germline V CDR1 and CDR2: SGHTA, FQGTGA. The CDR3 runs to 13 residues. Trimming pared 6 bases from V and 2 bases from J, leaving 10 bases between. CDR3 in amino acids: CASSFTDNTEAFF. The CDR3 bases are TGTGCCAGCAGTTTCACAGATAACACTGAAGCTTTCTTT. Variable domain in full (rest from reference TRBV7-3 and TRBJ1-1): GAGVSQTPSNKVTEKGKYVELRCDPISGHTALYWYRQSLGQGPEFLIYFQGTGAADDSGLPNDRFFAVRPEGSVSTLKIQRTERGDSAVYLCASSFTDNTEAFFGQGTRLTVV.

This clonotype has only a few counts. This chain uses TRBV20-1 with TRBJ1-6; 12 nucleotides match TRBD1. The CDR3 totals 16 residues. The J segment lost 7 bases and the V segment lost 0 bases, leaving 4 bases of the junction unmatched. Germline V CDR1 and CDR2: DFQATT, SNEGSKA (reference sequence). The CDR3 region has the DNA TGCAGTGCTAGAGAGGGGGACAGGGGGCAAAATTCACCCCTCCACTTT. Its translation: CSAREGDRGQNSPLHF.

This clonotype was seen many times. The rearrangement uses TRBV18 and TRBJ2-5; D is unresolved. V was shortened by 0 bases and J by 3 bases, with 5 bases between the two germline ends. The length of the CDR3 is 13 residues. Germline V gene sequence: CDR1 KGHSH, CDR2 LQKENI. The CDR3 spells CASSPPMKETQYF. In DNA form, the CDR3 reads TGTGCCAGCTCACCACCGATGAAAGAGACCCAGTACTTC.